A selection of T cell receptor beta chains follows, all from one sample in a study of blood T cell repertoires in COVID-19. Generated by immunoSEQ multiplex PCR, the TCRdb table keeps only in-frame clones and is missing some. The table includes approximately 77,000 clones, 65% to 90% detected once. The source material was peripheral blood. The receptors were sampled from a man aged 50 or older with COVID-19, enrolled during active disease. The CDR3 runs from the conserved cysteine through the conserved F or W. Each record gives: clone size, J gene, D gene, V gene, CDR3 DNA, CDR3 protein. D genes are given only for firm matches. Expanded clones are given a class, and other clones once, few, many or no size at all.

>-|TRBJ2-2|-|TRBV9
TGTGCCAGCAGCGTAAACCCTAGCGCGAACACCGGGGAGCTGTTTTTT
CASSVNPSANTGELFF
>once|TRBJ2-1|-|TRBV6-2/TRBV6-3
TGTGCCAGCAGTCCGTCCCGAGTTAATGAGCAGTTCTTC
CASSPSRVNEQFF
>few|TRBJ1-6|TRBD1|TRBV19
TGTGCCAGTAGGGGACAGTCGTATAATTCACCCCTCCACTTT
CASRGQSYNSPLHF
>-|TRBJ2-1|TRBD2|TRBV6-1
TGTGCCAGCAGTGAAGCGCTAGCGGGAGCGGGCTACAATGAGCAGTTCTTC
CASSEALAGAGYNEQFF
>once|TRBJ2-2|-|TRBV7-9
TGTGCCAGCAGCGCCTACAGGGAGACCGGGGAGCTGTTTTTT
CASSAYRETGELFF
>-|TRBJ2-5|-|TRBV29-1
TGCAGCGTTGATTTACCGAGGGCGGCGTTGGAGACCCAGTACTTC
CSVDLPRAALETQYF
>-|TRBJ2-3|-|TRBV20-1
TGCAGTGCTAGTTTGGGGCCCGGGGATACGCAGTATTTT
CSASLGPGDTQYF
>once|TRBJ1-1|-|TRBV19
TGTGCCAGTAGTATTGGTCCAGTACGGGGAGCTTTCTTT
CASSIGPVRGAFF
>-|TRBJ2-1|-|TRBV7-2
TGTGCCAGCAGCCTAATCTATGAGCAGTTCTTC
CASSLIYEQFF
>-|TRBJ2-3|-|TRBV5-1
TGCGCCAGCACCCTACACGGGGGAAGGGATACGCAGTATTTT
CASTLHGGRDTQYF
>-|TRBJ1-1|TRBD1|TRBV9
TGTGCCAGCAGCGGCGGGACAGGGAACACTGAAGCTTTCTTT
CASSGGTGNTEAFF
>-|TRBJ1-1|-|TRBV27
TGTGCCAGCGTCTCCAGGGGCGCCCCTGAAGCTTTCTTT
CASVSRGAPEAFF
>-|TRBJ1-5|-|TRBV7-2
TGTGCCAGCAGCCCCGAGGGGGGGAACAATCAGCCCCAGCATTTT
CASSPEGGNNQPQHF
>-|TRBJ1-1|-|TRBV2
TGTGCCAGCAAGGGGTTAAATGCGAAAACTGAAGCTTTCTTT
CASKGLNAKTEAFF
>-|TRBJ2-3|TRBD1|TRBV27
TGTGCCAGCAGTTTCGAAGGGGGCATTGAGCAGTATTTT
CASSFEGGIEQYF
>-|TRBJ2-1|-|TRBV18
TGTGCCAGCTCACGTAGCAGCTCCTACAATGAGCAGTTCTTC
CASSRSSSYNEQFF
>-|TRBJ2-6|-|TRBV3-1/TRBV3-2
TGTGCCAGCAGCCAGGGACGGGGGTCCTCGGGGGCCAACGTCCTGACTTTC
CASSQGRGSSGANVLTF
>-|TRBJ2-1|-|TRBV5-1
TGCGCCAGCAGTCTGGGCAGTGAGCAGTTCTTC
CASSLGSEQFF
>-|TRBJ2-1|TRBD2|TRBV3-1/TRBV3-2
TGTGCCAGCAGCCTCGTAGCGGGAGGTTTCCACAATGAGCAGTTCTTC
CASSLVAGGFHNEQFF
>-|TRBJ2-2|TRBD2|TRBV4-2
TGTGCCAGCAGCCACCCCCCCCCGGGAGGCCTCATCTCGCTCACCGGGGAGCTGTTTTTT
CASSHPPPGGLISLTGELFF
>-|TRBJ1-2|-|TRBV30
TGTGCCTGGAGAGATTTCCAGGATCGGGGCTACACCTTC
CAWRDFQDRGYTF
>-|TRBJ2-7|-|TRBV6-5
TGTGCCAGCAGTTACCTCCCCGCGGGGAATGCCTACGAGCAGTACTTC
CASSYLPAGNAYEQYF
>-|TRBJ2-6|-|TRBV7-3
TGTGCCAGCAGCTCGACAGGAGACGGGGCCAACGTCCTGACTTTC
CASSSTGDGANVLTF
>few|TRBJ1-5|TRBD1|TRBV27
TGTGCCAGCAGACAGGGGGGACAGCCCCAGCATTTT
CASRQGGQPQHF
>-|TRBJ2-7|-|TRBV28
TGTGCCAGCAAATCTTACGAGCAGTACTTC
CASKSYEQYF
>-|TRBJ2-2|TRBD1|TRBV19
TGTGCCAGTAGTGTCGACAGGGCGAACACCGGGGAGCTGTTTTTT
CASSVDRANTGELFF
>-|TRBJ1-6|-|TRBV3-1/TRBV3-2
TGTGCCAGCAGCCAAAGCCCAAACTTACCCCTCCACTTT
CASSQSPNLPLHF
>-|TRBJ1-2|-|TRBV9
TGTGCCAGCAGCGTAGTCGGGGGAAATAGTGGCTACACCTTC
CASSVVGGNSGYTF
>-|TRBJ2-6|-|TRBV18
TGTGCCAGCTCACCAAGCGACAGCCGCAACGTCCTGACTTTC
CASSPSDSRNVLTF
>few|TRBJ2-7|TRBD2|TRBV28
TGTGCCAGCACGGGGGGACGGGGCAGCGAGCAGTACTTC
CASTGGRGSEQYF
>once|TRBJ1-4|TRBD1|TRBV30
TGTGCCTGGAGCAGGGGGCTCAACATAGATGAAAAACTGTTTTTT
CAWSRGLNIDEKLFF
>-|TRBJ1-2|-|TRBV28
TGTGCCAGCAGCCCCCCTACTGGGGGCTCCTATGGCTACACCTTC
CASSPPTGGSYGYTF
>-|TRBJ2-5|-|TRBV6-5
TGTGCCAGCGGGGCGAAGGCCCAGTACTTC
CASGAKAQYF
>-|TRBJ1-5|-|TRBV4-1
TGCGCCAGCAGCCAAGACTCCGGGACTCCAAATCAGCCCCAGCATTTT
CASSQDSGTPNQPQHF
>-|TRBJ2-7|TRBD1|TRBV5-1
TGCGCCAGCAGCAGGGGGACAGGGGACGAGCAGTACTTC
CASSRGTGDEQYF
>-|TRBJ2-5|TRBD1|TRBV5-8
TGTGCCAGCAGCTTGGGGATAGGGACAGGAACTCTAGAAGAGACCCAGTACTTC
CASSLGIGTGTLEETQYF
>-|TRBJ2-5|-|TRBV6-6
TGTGCCAGCAGTTACTCCCCTATAGAGACCCAGTACTTC
CASSYSPIETQYF
>-|TRBJ2-3|TRBD2|TRBV2
TGTGCCAGCACCAGTGCGGCAGAGCTAGCGGCAGGCACAGATACGCAGTATTTT
CASTSAAELAAGTDTQYF
>-|TRBJ2-1|-|TRBV7-2
TGTGCCAGCAGCTTAGGTGCGGCCCAGTTCTTC
CASSLGAAQFF
>-|TRBJ2-5|TRBD2|TRBV7-3
TGTGCCAGCAGCTTAAGGGGGGGTACAGAGACCCAGTACTTC
CASSLRGGTETQYF
>-|TRBJ1-2|-|TRBV2
TGTGCCAGCTCTGCGATGGGCACGCCGGGGGATGGCTACACCTTC
CASSAMGTPGDGYTF
>-|TRBJ2-1|TRBD2|TRBV7-2
TGTGCCAGCAGACCGCCGGGACTAGGAGGGTCGGAGCAGTTCTTC
CASRPPGLGGSEQFF
>-|TRBJ2-7|TRBD1|TRBV5-5
TGTGCCAGCAGCTTGGGGGACAGTCCCTACGAGCAGTACTTC
CASSLGDSPYEQYF
>-|TRBJ1-2|-|TRBV28
TGTGCCAGCAGTTTGATCGCACAGGACTATGGCTACACCTTC
CASSLIAQDYGYTF
>once|TRBJ2-1|TRBD2|TRBV27
TGTGCCAGCAGTTTATCCCCTATGACTAGCTTAGTTTACAATGAGCAGTTCTTC
CASSLSPMTSLVYNEQFF
>-|TRBJ1-3|-|TRBV5-1
TGCGCCAGCAGCCTATTGGTGGGGGGCTCTGGAAACACCATATATTTT
CASSLLVGGSGNTIYF
>-|TRBJ2-1|-|TRBV19
TGTGCCAGTAGTATAGCTCCCAGGCCGGCCCGTAGTGATGAGCAGTTCTTC
CASSIAPRPARSDEQFF
>-|TRBJ1-5|TRBD1|TRBV2
TGTGCCAGCAGTGAGGGACAGGGGAGCCAGCCCCAGCATTTT
CASSEGQGSQPQHF
>once|TRBJ2-5|TRBD1|TRBV29-1
TGCAGCGCGCGACAGGGCGTCGAGACCCAGTACTTC
CSARQGVETQYF
>-|TRBJ2-2|TRBD2|TRBV5-6
TGTGCCAGCAGCTTGGTGAGTCTAGCGGCGAACACCGGGGAGCTGTTTTTT
CASSLVSLAANTGELFF
>-|TRBJ1-6|-|TRBV7-9
TGTGCCAGCAGCTCCGGACAGTTCAATTCACCCCTCCACTTT
CASSSGQFNSPLHF
>few|TRBJ2-7|TRBD2|TRBV4-2
TGTGCCAGCAGCCAAGAGGTAGCGGGCTCCTACGAGCAGTACTTC
CASSQEVAGSYEQYF
>few|TRBJ1-5|-|TRBV30
TGTGCCTGGAGTCCCGGGAATCAGCCCCAGCATTTT
CAWSPGNQPQHF
>-|TRBJ2-5|-|TRBV5-4
TGTGCCAGCAGCCTACCCGGGGGAGGTGAGACCCAGTACTTC
CASSLPGGGETQYF
>-|TRBJ2-1|-|TRBV6-5
TGTGCCAGCAGTCTCGACAGCTTCAATGAGCAGTTCTTC
CASSLDSFNEQFF
>few|TRBJ2-7|TRBD2|TRBV6-4
TGTGCCAGCAGTGTGAAGGCGGGAGAGAGCCACGAGCAGTACTTC
CASSVKAGESHEQYF
>-|TRBJ1-6|-|TRBV2
TGTGCCAGCAGTGTGACAGTAAATTCACCCCTCCACTTT
CASSVTVNSPLHF
>-|TRBJ1-2|TRBD1|TRBV2
TGTGCCAGCAGGGACAGGGGCTATGGCTACACCTTC
CASRDRGYGYTF
>-|TRBJ1-6|-|TRBV28
TGTGCCAGCAGTTCTCAGGGGCTGGAGCTCCACTTT
CASSSQGLELHF